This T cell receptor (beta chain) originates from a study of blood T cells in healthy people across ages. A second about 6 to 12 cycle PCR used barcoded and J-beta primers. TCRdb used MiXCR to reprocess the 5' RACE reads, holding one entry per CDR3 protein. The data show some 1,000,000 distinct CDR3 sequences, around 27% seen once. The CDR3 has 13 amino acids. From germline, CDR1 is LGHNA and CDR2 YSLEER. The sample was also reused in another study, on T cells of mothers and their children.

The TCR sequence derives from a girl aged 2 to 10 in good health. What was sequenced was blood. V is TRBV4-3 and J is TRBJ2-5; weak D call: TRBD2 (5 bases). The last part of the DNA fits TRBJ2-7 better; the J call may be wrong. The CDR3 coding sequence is TGCGCCAGCAGCCCTAGGAGGTACTACGAGCAGTACTTC. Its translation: CASSPRRYYEQYF.